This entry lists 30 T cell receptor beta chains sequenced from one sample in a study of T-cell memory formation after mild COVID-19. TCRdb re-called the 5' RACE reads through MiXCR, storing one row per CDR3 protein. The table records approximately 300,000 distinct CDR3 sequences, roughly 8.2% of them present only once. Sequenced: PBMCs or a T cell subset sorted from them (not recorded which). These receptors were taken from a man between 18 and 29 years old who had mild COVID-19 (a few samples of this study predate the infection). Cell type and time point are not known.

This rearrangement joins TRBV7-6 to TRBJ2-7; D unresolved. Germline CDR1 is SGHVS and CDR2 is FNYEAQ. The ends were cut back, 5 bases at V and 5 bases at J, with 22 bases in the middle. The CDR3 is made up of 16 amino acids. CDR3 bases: TGTGCCAGCAGCCCATCGACCATGGTTACATCCGACGAGCAGTACTTC. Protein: CASSPSTMVTSDEQYF.

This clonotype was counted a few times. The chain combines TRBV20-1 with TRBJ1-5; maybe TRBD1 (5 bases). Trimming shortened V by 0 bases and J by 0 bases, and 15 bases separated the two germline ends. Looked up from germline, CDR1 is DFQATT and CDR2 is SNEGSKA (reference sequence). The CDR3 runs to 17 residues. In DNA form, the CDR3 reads TGCAGTGCTAGAGATTGGGGCAGTCCCCTTAGCAATCAGCCCCAGCATTTT. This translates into CSARDWGSPLSNQPQHF.

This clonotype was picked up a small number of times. CDR3 in DNA: TGTGCCAGCAGCTTGGCCCGGGGCGGTCAGCCCCAGCATTTT. Translating gives CASSLARGGQPQHF. The chain couples TRBV5-5 to TRBJ1-5; tentatively, D is TRBD1 (5 bases). Germline lookup yields CDR1 SGHKS and CDR2 YYEKEE (reference sequence). The CDR3 extends over 14 amino acids. V lost 0 bases and J lost 6, with 10 bases in between.

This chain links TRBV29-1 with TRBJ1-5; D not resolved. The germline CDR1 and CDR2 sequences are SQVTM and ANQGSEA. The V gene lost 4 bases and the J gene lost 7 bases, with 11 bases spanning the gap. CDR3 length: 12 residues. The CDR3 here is CSVGEFLQPQHF. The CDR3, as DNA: TGCAGCGTTGGCGAGTTCCTCCAGCCCCAGCATTTT.

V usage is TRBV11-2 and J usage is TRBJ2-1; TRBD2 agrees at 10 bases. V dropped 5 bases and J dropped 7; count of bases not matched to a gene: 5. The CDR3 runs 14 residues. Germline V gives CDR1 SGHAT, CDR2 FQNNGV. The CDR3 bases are TGTGCCAGCAGCACCCAGCGGGGGGGTAATGAGCAGTTCTTC. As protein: CASSTQRGGNEQFF.

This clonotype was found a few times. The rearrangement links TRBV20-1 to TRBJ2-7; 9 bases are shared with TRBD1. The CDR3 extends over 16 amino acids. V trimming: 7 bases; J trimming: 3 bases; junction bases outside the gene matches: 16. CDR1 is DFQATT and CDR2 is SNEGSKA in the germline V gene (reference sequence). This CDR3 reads CSVSNSPGQGDYEQYV. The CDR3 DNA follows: TGCAGTGTCTCGAACTCTCCGGGACAGGGAGACTACGAGCAGTACGTC.

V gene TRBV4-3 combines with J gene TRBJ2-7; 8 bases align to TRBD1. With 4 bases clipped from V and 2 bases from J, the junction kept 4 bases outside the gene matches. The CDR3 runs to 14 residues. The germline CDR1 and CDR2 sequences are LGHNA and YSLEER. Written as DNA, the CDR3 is TGCGCCAGCAGCCTCGACAGGGGACCCTACGAGCAGTACTTC. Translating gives CASSLDRGPYEQYF.

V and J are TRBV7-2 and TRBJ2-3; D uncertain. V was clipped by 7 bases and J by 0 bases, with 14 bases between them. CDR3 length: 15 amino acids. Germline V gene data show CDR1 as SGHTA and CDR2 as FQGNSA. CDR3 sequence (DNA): TGTGCCAGCACCATTTCCCGGGCGAGCACAGATACGCAGTATTTT. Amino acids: CASTISRASTDTQYF.

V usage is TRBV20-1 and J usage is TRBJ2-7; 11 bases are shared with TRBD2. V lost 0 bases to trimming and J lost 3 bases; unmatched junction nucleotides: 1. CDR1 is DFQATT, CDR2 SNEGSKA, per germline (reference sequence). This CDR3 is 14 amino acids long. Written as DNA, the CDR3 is TGCAGTGCTAGAGATACTAGCGGGGGCTACGAGCAGTACTTC. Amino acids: CSARDTSGGYEQYF.

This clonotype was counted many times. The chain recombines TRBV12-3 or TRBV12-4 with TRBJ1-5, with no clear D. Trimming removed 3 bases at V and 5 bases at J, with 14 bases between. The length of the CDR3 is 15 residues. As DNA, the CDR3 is TGTGCCAGCAGTTTCAGTCCGATGGGATATCAGCCCCAGCATTTT. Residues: CASSFSPMGYQPQHF.

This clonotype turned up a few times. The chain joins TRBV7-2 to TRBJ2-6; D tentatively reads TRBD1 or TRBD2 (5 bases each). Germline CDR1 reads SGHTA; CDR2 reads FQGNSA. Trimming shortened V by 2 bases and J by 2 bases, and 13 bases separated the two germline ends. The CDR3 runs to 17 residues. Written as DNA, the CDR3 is TGTGCCAGCAGCTTACGGGGCAGGGCTACTGGGGCCAACGTCCTGACTTTC. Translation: CASSLRGRATGANVLTF.

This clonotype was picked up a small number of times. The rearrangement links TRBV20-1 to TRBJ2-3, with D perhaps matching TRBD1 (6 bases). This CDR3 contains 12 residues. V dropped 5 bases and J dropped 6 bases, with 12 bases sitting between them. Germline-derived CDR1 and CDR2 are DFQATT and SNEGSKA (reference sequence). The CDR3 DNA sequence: TGCAGTGCTGGGGGCTACACGGATACGCAGTATTTT. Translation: CSAGGYTDTQYF.

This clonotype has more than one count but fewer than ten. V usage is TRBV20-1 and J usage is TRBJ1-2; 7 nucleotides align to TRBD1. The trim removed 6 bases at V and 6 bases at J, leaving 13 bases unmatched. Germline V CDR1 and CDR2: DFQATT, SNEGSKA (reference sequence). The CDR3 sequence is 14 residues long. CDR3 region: CSAKPGTAYDGYTF. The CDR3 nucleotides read TGCAGTGCCAAACCCGGGACAGCTTACGATGGCTACACCTTC.

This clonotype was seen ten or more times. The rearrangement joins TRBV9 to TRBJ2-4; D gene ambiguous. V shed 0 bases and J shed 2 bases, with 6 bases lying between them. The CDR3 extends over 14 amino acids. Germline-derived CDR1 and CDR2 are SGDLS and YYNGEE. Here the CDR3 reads CASSVGYTKNIQYF. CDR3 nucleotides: TGTGCCAGCAGCGTAGGCTATACCAAAAACATTCAGTACTTC.

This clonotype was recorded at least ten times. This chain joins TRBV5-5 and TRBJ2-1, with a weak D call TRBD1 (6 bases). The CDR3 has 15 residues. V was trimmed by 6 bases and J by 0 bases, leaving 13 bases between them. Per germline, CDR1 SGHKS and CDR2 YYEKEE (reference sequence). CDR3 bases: TGTGCCAGCACCCCAGGGGCGAGCTCCTACAATGAGCAGTTCTTC. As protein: CASTPGASSYNEQFF.

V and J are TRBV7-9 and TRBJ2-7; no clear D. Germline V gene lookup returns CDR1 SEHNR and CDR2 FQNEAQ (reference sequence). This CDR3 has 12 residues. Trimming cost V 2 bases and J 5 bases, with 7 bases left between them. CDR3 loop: CASSLSWDEQYV. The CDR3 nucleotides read TGTGCCAGCAGCTTATCATGGGACGAGCAGTACGTC.

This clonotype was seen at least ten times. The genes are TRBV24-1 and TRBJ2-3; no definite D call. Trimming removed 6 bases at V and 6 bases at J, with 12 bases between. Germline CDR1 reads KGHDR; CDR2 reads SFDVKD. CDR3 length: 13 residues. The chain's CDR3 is CATSSVTSDTQYF. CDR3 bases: TGTGCCACCAGTAGCGTTACTTCGGATACGCAGTATTTT.

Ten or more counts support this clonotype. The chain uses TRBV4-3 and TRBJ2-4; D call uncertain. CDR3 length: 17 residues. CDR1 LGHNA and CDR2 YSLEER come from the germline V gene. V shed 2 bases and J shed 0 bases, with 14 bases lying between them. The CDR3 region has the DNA TGCGCCAGCAGCCAACCCCCGGCAGAGTTAGCCAAAAACATTCAGTACTTC. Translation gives CASSQPPAELAKNIQYF.

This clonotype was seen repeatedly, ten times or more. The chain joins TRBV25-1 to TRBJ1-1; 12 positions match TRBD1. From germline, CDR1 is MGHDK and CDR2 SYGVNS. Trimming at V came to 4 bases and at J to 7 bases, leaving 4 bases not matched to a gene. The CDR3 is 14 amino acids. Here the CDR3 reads CASSGDRGLGEAFF. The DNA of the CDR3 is TGTGCCAGCAGTGGGGACAGGGGGCTTGGTGAAGCTTTCTTT.

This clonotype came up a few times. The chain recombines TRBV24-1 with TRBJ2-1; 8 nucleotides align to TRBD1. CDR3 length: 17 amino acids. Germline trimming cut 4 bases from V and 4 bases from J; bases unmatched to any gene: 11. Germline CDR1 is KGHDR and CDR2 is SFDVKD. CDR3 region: CATSESGTGYPYNEQFF. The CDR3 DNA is TGTGCCACCAGTGAGTCCGGGACAGGTTATCCATACAATGAGCAGTTCTTC.

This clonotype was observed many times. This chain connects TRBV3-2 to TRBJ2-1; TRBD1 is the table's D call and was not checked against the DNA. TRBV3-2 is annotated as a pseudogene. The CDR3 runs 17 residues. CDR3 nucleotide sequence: TGTGCCAGCAGCCCCGGACAGGCTTTAGACTCCTACAATGAGCAGTTCTTC. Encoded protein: CASSPGQALDSYNEQFF.

CDR3 in amino acids: CASSHGFGGGQANEQFF. For the CDR3, the DNA is TGTGCCAGCAGCCACGGGTTCGGCGGGGGCCAAGCCAATGAGCAGTTCTTC. This chain joins TRBV11-1 and TRBJ2-1; D is possibly TRBD2 (7 bases). This CDR3 is 17 amino acids long. With 5 bases removed from V and 6 bases from J, the gap between germline ends came to 23 bases. Looked up from germline, CDR1 is SGHAT and CDR2 is FQDESV (reference sequence).

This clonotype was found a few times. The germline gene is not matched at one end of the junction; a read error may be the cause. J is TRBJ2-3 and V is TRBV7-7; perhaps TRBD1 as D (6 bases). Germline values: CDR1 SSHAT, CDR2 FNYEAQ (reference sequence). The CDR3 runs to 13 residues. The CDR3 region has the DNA TGTGCTAGCAGCTTAGCCCAGGGGGATACGCAGTATTTT. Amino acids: CASSLAQGDTQYF.

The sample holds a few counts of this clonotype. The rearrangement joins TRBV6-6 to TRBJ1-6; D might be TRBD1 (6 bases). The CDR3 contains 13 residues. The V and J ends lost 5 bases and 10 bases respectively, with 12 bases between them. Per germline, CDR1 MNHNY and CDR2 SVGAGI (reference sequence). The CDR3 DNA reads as TGTGCCAGCAGTCCAACAGGGTTATCACCCCTCCACTTT. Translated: CASSPTGLSPLHF.

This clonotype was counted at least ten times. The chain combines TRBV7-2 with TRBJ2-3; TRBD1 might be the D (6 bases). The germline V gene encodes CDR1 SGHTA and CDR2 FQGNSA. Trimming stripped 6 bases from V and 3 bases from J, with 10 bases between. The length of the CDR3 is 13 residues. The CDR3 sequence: CASRTTGTDTQYF. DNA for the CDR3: TGTGCCAGCAGGACAACAGGGACAGATACGCAGTATTTT. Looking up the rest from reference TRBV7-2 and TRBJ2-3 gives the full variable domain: GAGVSQSPSNKVTEKGKDVELRCDPISGHTALYWYRQSLGQGLEFLIYFQGNSAPDKSGLPSDRFSAERTGGSVSTLTIQRTQQEDSAVYLCASRTTGTDTQYFGPGTRLTVL.

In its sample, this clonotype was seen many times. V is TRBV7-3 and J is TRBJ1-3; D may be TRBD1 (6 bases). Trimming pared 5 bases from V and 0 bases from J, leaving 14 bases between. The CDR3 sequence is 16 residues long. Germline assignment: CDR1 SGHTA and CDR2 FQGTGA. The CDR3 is CASSPTGQSSGNTIYF. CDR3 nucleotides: TGTGCCAGCAGCCCGACAGGTCAATCCTCTGGAAACACCATATATTTT.

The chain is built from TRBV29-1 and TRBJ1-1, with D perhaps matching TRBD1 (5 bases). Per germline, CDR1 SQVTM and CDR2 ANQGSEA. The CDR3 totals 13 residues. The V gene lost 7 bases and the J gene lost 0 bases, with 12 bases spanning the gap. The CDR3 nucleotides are TGCAGCGCCTCGACAGCTATGAACACTGAAGCTTTCTTT. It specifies CSASTAMNTEAFF.

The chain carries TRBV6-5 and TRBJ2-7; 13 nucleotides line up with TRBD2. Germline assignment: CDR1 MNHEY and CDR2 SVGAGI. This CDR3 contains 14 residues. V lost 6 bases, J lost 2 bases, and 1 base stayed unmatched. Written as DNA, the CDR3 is TGTGCCAGCAGGGGGACTAGCGGGGCCTACGAGCAGTACTTC. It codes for CASRGTSGAYEQYF.

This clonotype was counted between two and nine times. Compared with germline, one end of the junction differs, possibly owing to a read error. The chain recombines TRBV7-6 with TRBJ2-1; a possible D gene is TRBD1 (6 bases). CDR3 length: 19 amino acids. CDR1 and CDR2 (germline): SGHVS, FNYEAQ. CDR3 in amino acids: CASTLEASYRASSYNEQFF. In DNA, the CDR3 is TGTGCCAGCACCTTAGAGGCGAGTTACAGGGCCAGCTCCTACAATGAGCAGTTCTTC.

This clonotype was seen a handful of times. CDR3 sequence reads: CASSQREGGNQPQHF. Written as DNA, the CDR3 is TGCGCCAGCAGCCAACGGGAAGGTGGCAATCAGCCCCAGCATTTT. The chain links TRBV4-1 to TRBJ1-5; unclear D gene. V gave up 2 bases and J gave up 2 bases, with 10 bases separating them. The CDR3 runs to 15 residues. The V gene's germline CDR1 is MGHRA and CDR2 YSYEKL.